The 18 T cell receptor beta chains in this list originate from one sample, sequenced in a study of CD8 T cells in ankylosing spondylitis. MiXCR was run by TCRdb on the 5' RACE reads, yielding one entry per CDR3 protein. This sample has 380,000 or so distinct CDR3 sequences, with roughly 20% found just once. Material: blood, either unsorted or a sorted T cell fraction (not recorded which). The receptors stem from a male donor with ankylosing spondylitis or in good health (not recorded which).

The V and J genes are TRBV20-1 and TRBJ1-6; tentative D call: TRBD1 (6 bases). The ends were cut back, 0 bases at V and 8 bases at J, with 20 bases in the middle. Germline CDR1 and CDR2: DFQATT and SNEGSKA (reference sequence). This CDR3 is 17 amino acids long. CDR3 residues: CSARDLQGERVDSPLHF. The DNA for the CDR3 is TGCAGTGCTAGAGATTTACAGGGAGAGCGGGTTGATTCACCCCTCCACTTT.

This clonotype was seen a few times. V is TRBV20-1 and J is TRBJ2-7; D is ambiguous. This CDR3 has 13 amino acids. Germline loops: CDR1 DFQATT, CDR2 SNEGSKA (reference sequence). V dropped 0 bases and J dropped 0 bases, with 6 bases sitting between them. Here the CDR3 reads CSARESYSYEQYF. The CDR3 coding sequence is TGCAGTGCTAGAGAGTCTTACTCCTACGAGCAGTACTTC.

The CDR3 loop reads CASSPFLNSNEQFF. CDR3 in DNA: TGTGCCAGCAGTCCGTTTCTGAATTCCAATGAGCAGTTCTTC. The chain links TRBV27 to TRBJ2-1; D unclear. CDR3 length equals 14 residues. Germline V gene sequence: CDR1 MNHEY, CDR2 SMNVEV (reference sequence). Trimming cost V 5 bases and J 6 bases, with 14 bases left between them.

This clonotype has only a few counts. The genes are TRBV6-1 and TRBJ1-4; TRBD1 agrees at 8 bases. V shed 3 bases and J 6 bases; nucleotides not matched to a gene: 6. The germline V gene has CDR1 MNHNS and CDR2 SASEGT. CDR3 length: 15 residues. CDR3 DNA sequence: TGTGCCAGCAGTGATACAGGGGGGATTCATGAAAAACTGTTTTTT. This gives the protein CASSDTGGIHEKLFF.

The sample holds many counts of this clonotype. The chain links TRBV7-6 to TRBJ2-7; 7 nucleotides align to TRBD2. The ends lost 6 bases at V and 1 base at J; junction bases unmatched: 6. There are 14 residues in the CDR3. Germline CDR1 SGHVS, CDR2 FNYEAQ. CDR3 sequence (DNA): TGTGCCAGCAGTTTTTCCGGGGGGTCCTACGAGCAGTACTTC. Its translation is CASSFSGGSYEQYF.

V and J are TRBV20-1 and TRBJ2-7; 10 positions agree with TRBD1. From germline, CDR1 is DFQATT and CDR2 SNEGSKA (reference sequence). V lost 6 bases to trimming and J lost 2 bases; unmatched junction nucleotides: 4. There are 13 residues in the CDR3. The CDR3 coding sequence is TGCAGTGCCAAGGGGACAGGGGCCTACGAGCAGTACTTC. Amino acids: CSAKGTGAYEQYF.

This clonotype was detected only a few times. The chain couples TRBV7-9 to TRBJ2-1; 8 positions match TRBD2. The trim removed 5 bases at V and 8 bases at J, leaving 8 bases unmatched. Per the germline V gene, CDR1 is SEHNR and CDR2 is FQNEAQ (reference sequence). The CDR3 is made up of 14 amino acids. The DNA of the CDR3 is TGTGCCAGCAGCCCACGGACTAGCTGGCATGAGCAGTTCTTC. Translation: CASSPRTSWHEQFF.

This clonotype was recorded at least ten times. J is TRBJ2-2 and V is TRBV29-1; D remains unclear. Germline loops: CDR1 SQVTM, CDR2 ANQGSEA. Trimming took off 0 bases at V and 6 bases at J, with 5 bases between the two ends. CDR3 size: 12 residues. The CDR3 DNA is TGCAGCGTTGAAGATAGGGCCGGGGAGCTGTTTTTT. Translation: CSVEDRAGELFF.

The V and J genes are TRBV12-3 or TRBV12-4 and TRBJ1-5; no clear D gene. The CDR3 extends over 14 amino acids. V lost 2 bases to trimming and J lost 5 bases, with 10 bases between them. CDR3 protein: CASSLSGFDQPQHF. CDR3 in DNA: TGTGCCAGCAGTTTATCGGGTTTTGATCAGCCCCAGCATTTT.

A few counts support this clonotype. This sequence joins TRBV29-1 and TRBJ2-7; 7 bases are a match to TRBD1. The V gene end was trimmed by 4 bases and the J gene end by 3 bases; junction bases not matched to a gene: 6. The length of the CDR3 is 13 residues. Germline V gene sequence: CDR1 SQVTM, CDR2 ANQGSEA. CDR3 in DNA: TGCAGCGTTGGGGGGACAGATCACTACGAGCAGTACTTC. This gives the protein CSVGGTDHYEQYF.

This clonotype was seen more than once but under ten times. This rearrangement joins TRBV5-6 to TRBJ2-2, with 12 bases identical to TRBD1. Losses at the gene ends were 4 bases for V and 4 bases for J; bases not matched to a gene: 8. The germline V gene has CDR1 SGHDT and CDR2 YYEEEE. CDR3 size: 17 residues. The CDR3 region has the DNA TGTGCCAGCAGCACCGGGACAGGGGGCGCGAGCACCGGGGAGCTGTTTTTT. Protein sequence: CASSTGTGGASTGELFF.

This clonotype was observed once. This chain uses TRBV20-1 with TRBJ2-4, with 11 positions matching TRBD2. Germline-derived CDR1 and CDR2 are DFQATT and SNEGSKA (reference sequence). The CDR3 runs 14 residues. Germline trimming cut 6 bases from V and 9 bases from J; bases unmatched to any gene: 10. Here the CDR3 reads CSANSGGAQGIQYF. Here the CDR3 DNA reads TGCAGTGCAAATAGCGGGGGGGCCCAAGGCATTCAGTACTTC.

In this sample, this clonotype turned up a few times. The chain couples TRBV20-1 to TRBJ2-7; possible D gene TRBD1, 6 bases. CDR1 DFQATT and CDR2 SNEGSKA come from the germline V gene (reference sequence). V was shortened by 6 bases and J by 2 bases, with 17 bases between the two germline ends. This CDR3 spans 14 amino acids. The CDR3 protein is CSAQSPPGAYEQYF. CDR3 nucleotides: TGCAGTGCCCAATCCCCGCCAGGGGCCTACGAGCAGTACTTC.

This rearrangement joins TRBV12-3 or TRBV12-4 to TRBJ2-3; unclear D gene. The V end was cut by 5 bases, the J end by 1 base, with 16 bases between. CDR3 length equals 16 residues. The CDR3 region is CASSPPPGLRTDTQYF. The CDR3 bases are TGTGCCAGCAGTCCGCCCCCCGGTCTACGCACAGATACGCAGTATTTT.

This clonotype has just a few counts. V usage is TRBV7-6 and J usage is TRBJ2-2, with TRBD2 as a possible D gene (5 bases). CDR1 is SGHVS, CDR2 FNYEAQ, per germline. Trimming left V 5 bases short and J 6 bases short, with 13 bases between. This CDR3 region has 14 residues. Here the CDR3 DNA reads TGTGCCAGCAGCCCAACTAGTGAAGCCGGGGAGCTGTTTTTT. Encoded protein: CASSPTSEAGELFF.

A few counts support this clonotype. The chain recombines TRBV12-3 or TRBV12-4 with TRBJ2-2, with 9 bases fitting TRBD1. CDR3 length: 15 amino acids. J gave up 7 bases and V 6 bases, and 9 bases lay outside the gene matches. CDR3 DNA sequence: TGTGCCAGCAGATTAACAGGGGGCGCTGACGGGGAGCTGTTTTTT. Its protein product is CASRLTGGADGELFF.

This clonotype was seen a few times. The J gene is TRBJ1-1, the V gene TRBV29-1; D gene unclear. The germline V gene has CDR1 SQVTM and CDR2 ANQGSEA. CDR3 length: 10 amino acids. V lost 4 bases, J lost 11 bases, and 11 bases lay in between. The CDR3, as DNA: TGCAGCGTTGGGGTACAACGGGCTTTCTTT. Its protein product is CSVGVQRAFF.

This clonotype came up a few times. The chain combines TRBV6-2 or TRBV6-3 with TRBJ2-1; perhaps TRBD1 as D (6 bases). The length of the CDR3 is 15 residues. Trimming shortened V by 0 bases and J by 4 bases, and 10 bases separated the two germline ends. Germline V gene sequence: CDR1 MNHEY, CDR2 SVGEGT. This CDR3 reads CASSYSAGAYNEQFF. CDR3 coding DNA: TGTGCCAGCAGTTACTCGGCAGGGGCGTACAATGAGCAGTTCTTC.